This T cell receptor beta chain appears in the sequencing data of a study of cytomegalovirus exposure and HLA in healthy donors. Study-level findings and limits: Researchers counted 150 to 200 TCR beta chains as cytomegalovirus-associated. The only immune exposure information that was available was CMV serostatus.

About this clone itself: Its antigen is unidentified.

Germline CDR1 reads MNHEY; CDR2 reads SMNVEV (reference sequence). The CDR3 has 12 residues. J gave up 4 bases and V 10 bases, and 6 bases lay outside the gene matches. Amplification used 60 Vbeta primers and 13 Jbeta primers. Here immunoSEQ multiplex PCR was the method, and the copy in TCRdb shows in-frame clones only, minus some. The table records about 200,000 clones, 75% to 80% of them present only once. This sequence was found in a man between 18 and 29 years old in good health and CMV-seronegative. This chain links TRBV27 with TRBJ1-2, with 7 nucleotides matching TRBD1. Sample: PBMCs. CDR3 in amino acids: CATGGGSYGYTF. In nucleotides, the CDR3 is TGTGCCACCGGAGGGGGCTCCTATGGCTACACCTTC.